The T cell receptor (beta chain) described here comes from a study of blood T cell repertoires in COVID-19 (dated by TCRdb to the early 2020s). With respect to the entire study: Collaborator samples came from the United States, Italy and Spain and covered acute and convalescent phases of COVID-19. The material from the prospective study consisted of cDNA or gDNA derived from T cells, B-cell-depleted T cells, or PBMCs. Deeply sampled blood TCRbeta repertoires from subjects exposed to, actively infected with, or recovered from COVID-19 were included in the dataset. The repertoires were made available in a free public database intended to serve as a resource for research on the immune response to SARS-CoV-2. The samples were drawn from the first 160 participants of the ongoing ImmuneRACE study and from 1,254 subjects provided by 6 global collaborators. The sample metadata nearly always contained a de-identified subject ID, COVID-19 status, age in years and sex. Where available, HLA class I and class II types were obtained from metadata supplied by the sample provider rather than from assay-based typing. The paper's findings and limits, for the study overall: Clinical and demographic metadata were provided uncurated, with the amount varying by source and participant.

The collaborating institutions used their own protocols to collect whole blood in K2EDTA tubes. Collaborator samples were shipped for TCRbeta analysis as frozen whole blood, isolated PBMCs, or DNA extracted from either sample type. The immunoSEQ Assay, a bias-controlled multiplex PCR, was used to amplify TCRbeta CDR3 regions from genomic DNA. On the study's bioinformatics: The number of nucleated cells in each sample was estimated from the amplification of reference gene primers within the assay. Sequence reads were collapsed and filtered to measure the absolute abundance of every unique TCRbeta CDR3 rearrangement. For each sample, productive Simpson clonality was calculated as the square root of Simpson's diversity index over productive rearrangements. TCRdb limited this immuneACCESS table to in-frame rearrangements with V and J called. A share of clones is missing; checked studies link under half to unresolved V genes, and the rest is unexplained. V and J calls and clone size come straight from that table; D and trimming were deduced from the DNA. Across this sample there are 200,000 to 250,000 clones, with more than 75% seen only once. The leading ten clones occupy about 13% of the sample.

Counted from cysteine to phenylalanine, this CDR3 has 12 amino acids. Of the read, only the CDR3 DNA is kept; its 36 bases are in frame from base 1. V is reduced by 7 bases and J by 6 bases, leaving a spacing of 12 bases between them. The germline V gene sets CDR1 to MDHEN and CDR2 to SYDVKM. This clone was seen only once. The antigen it binds to is not known. The input lacks base qualities; no much larger clone sits a single base away. The sequenced sample was peripheral blood. The receptor's source is a human donor in a cohort sampled during active COVID-19. The rearrangement joined TRBV28 to TRBJ1-1; there is no confident call for the D gene. The sequenced DNA: TGTGCCAGCATCTCGTCTCGCGCTGAAGCTTTCTTT. Translated, this is CASISSRAEAFF.